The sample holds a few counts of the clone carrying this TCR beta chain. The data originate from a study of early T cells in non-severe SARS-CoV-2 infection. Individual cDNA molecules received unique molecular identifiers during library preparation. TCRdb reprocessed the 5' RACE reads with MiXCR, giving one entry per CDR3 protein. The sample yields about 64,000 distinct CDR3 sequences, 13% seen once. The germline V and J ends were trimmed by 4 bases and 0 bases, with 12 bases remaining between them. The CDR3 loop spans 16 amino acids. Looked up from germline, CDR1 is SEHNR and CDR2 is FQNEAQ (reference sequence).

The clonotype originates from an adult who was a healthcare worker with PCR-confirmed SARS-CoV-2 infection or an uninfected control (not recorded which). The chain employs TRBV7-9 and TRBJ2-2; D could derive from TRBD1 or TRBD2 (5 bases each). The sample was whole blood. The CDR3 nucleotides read TGTGCCAGCAGCTCCCGGGACGGAGCGAACACCGGGGAGCTGTTTTTT. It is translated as CASSSRDGANTGELFF. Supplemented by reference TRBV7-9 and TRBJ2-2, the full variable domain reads DTGVSQNPRHKITKRGQNVTFRCDPISEHNRLYWYRQTLGQGPEFLTYFQNEAQLEKSRLLSDRFSAERPKGSFSTLEIQRTEQGDSAMYLCASSSRDGANTGELFFGEGSRLTVL.